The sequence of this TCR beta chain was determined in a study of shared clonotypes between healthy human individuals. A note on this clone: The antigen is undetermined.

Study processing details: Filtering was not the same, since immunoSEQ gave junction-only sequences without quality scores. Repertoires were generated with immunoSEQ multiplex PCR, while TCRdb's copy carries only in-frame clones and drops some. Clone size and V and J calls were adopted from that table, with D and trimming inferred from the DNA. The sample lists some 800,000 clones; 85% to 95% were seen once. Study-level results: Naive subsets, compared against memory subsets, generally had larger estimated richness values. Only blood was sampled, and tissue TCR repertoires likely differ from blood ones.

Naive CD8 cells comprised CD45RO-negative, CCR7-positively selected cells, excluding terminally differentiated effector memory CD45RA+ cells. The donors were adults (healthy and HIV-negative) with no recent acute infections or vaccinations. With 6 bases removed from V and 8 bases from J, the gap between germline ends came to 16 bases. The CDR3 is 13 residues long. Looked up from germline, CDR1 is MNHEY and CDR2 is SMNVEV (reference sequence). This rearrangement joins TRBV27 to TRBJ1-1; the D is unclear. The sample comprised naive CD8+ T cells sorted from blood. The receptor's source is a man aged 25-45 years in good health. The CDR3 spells CASSPYKTSEAFF. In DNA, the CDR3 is TGTGCCAGCAGCCCTTACAAGACGTCCGAAGCTTTCTTT.